The 18 T cell receptor beta chains given below trace back to one sample, sequenced in a study of shared clonotypes between healthy human individuals. CD8 cells regarded as naive lacked CD45RO, were positively chosen for CCR7, and omitted terminally differentiated effector memory CD45RA+ cells. Some clones are missing from TCRdb's copy, which holds only in-frame ones; the method was immunoSEQ multiplex PCR. Among 1.5 million to 2.5 million clones listed, around 96% were seen once. The specimen sequenced was naive CD8+ T cells sorted from blood. These TCRs come from a man younger than 30 in good health.

V is TRBV7-8 and J is TRBJ1-2; D is possibly TRBD1 (5 bases). The CDR3 is made up of 12 amino acids. The germline V gene encodes CDR1 SGHVS and CDR2 FQNEAQ. Trimming pared 3 bases from V and 6 bases from J, leaving 8 bases between. CDR3: CASSLLGDGYTF. CDR3 bases: TGTGCCAGCAGCTTGTTAGGGGATGGCTACACCTTC.

This clone has just one count. The V and J genes are TRBV27 and TRBJ1-5; no reliable D call. Trimming stripped 3 bases from V and 4 bases from J, with 7 bases between. Germline CDR1 reads MNHEY; CDR2 reads SMNVEV (reference sequence). The CDR3 length is 13 residues. The DNA of the CDR3 is TGTGCCAGCAGTTTGTTTCAGAATCAGCCCCAGCATTTT. Translated, it gives CASSLFQNQPQHF.

Note on this clone: The sample has other DNA sequences that encode this CDR3 too. The chain is built from TRBV27 and TRBJ2-7; 8 nucleotides line up with TRBD1. Germline V gene data show CDR1 as MNHEY and CDR2 as SMNVEV (reference sequence). The CDR3 is 12 amino acids. V gave up 4 bases and J gave up 6 bases; unmatched junction bases: 2. In nucleotides, the CDR3 is TGTGCCAGCAGTTCTACAGGGGGCGAGCAGTACTTC. Residues: CASSSTGGEQYF.

In its sample, this clone was seen a few times. This CDR3 is also generated by other DNA sequences in the sample. The J gene is TRBJ1-1, the V gene TRBV30; a possible D gene is TRBD1 (5 bases). There are 12 residues in the CDR3. Germline V gene sequence: CDR1 GTSNPN, CDR2 SVGIG (reference sequence). The germline V and J ends were trimmed by 0 bases and 7 bases, with 9 bases remaining between them. CDR3: CAWSVRGYEAFF. CDR3 coding DNA: TGTGCCTGGAGTGTACGGGGCTATGAAGCTTTCTTT.

The V call is TRBV10-1, the J call TRBJ2-3, with no clear D. The V gene lost 3 bases and the J gene lost 0 bases, with 13 bases spanning the gap. Per the germline V gene, CDR1 is WNHNN and CDR2 is SYGVQD (reference sequence). The CDR3 covers 16 residues. CDR3 residues: CASSEMSLGSTDTQYF. In DNA form, the CDR3 reads TGCGCCAGCAGTGAAATGTCTTTGGGAAGCACAGATACGCAGTATTTT.

This chain links TRBV7-8 with TRBJ1-6; D is uncertain. V lost 5 bases, J lost 6 bases, and 17 bases lay in between. Germline CDR1 SGHVS, CDR2 FQNEAQ. This CDR3 spans 16 amino acids. The DNA of the CDR3 is TGTGCCAGCAGCGAACACGGGATGTTGTTTAATTCACCCCTCCACTTT. This sequence encodes CASSEHGMLFNSPLHF.

The V call is TRBV10-2, the J call TRBJ2-1; D is undetermined. Deletions cut 6 bases from V and 4 bases from J, with 7 bases between. Per the germline V gene, CDR1 is WSHSY and CDR2 is SAAADI. There are 12 residues in the CDR3. The CDR3 spells CASSDLYNEQFF. The DNA of the CDR3 is TGCGCCAGCAGCGACTTATACAATGAGCAGTTCTTC.

The chain employs TRBV10-3 and TRBJ1-2; 8 bases align to TRBD1. The V gene's germline CDR1 is ENHRY and CDR2 SYGVKD. Trimming removed 3 bases from V and 8 bases from J; junction bases left unmatched: 5. The CDR3 is 13 amino acids. In DNA, the CDR3 is TGTGCCATCAGTGATGGACAGGGTAAAGGCTACACCTTC. Its translation: CAISDGQGKGYTF.

The genes are TRBV7-8 and TRBJ2-1, with D tentatively TRBD2 (7 bases). Germline CDR1 and CDR2: SGHVS and FQNEAQ. The CDR3 has 16 amino acids. Between the trimmed V and J ends, which lost 5 bases and 2 bases, there was a span of 16 bases. The CDR3 DNA is TGTGCCAGCAGCCATGGGGGGGCGCGGACCTACAATGAGCAGTTCTTC. Residues: CASSHGGARTYNEQFF.

On this clone: The same CDR3 can be traced to other DNA sequences in this sample. The chain employs TRBV27 and TRBJ1-1, with D unclear. Germline V gene data show CDR1 as MNHEY and CDR2 as SMNVEV (reference sequence). Trimming cost V 0 bases and J 1 base, with 12 bases left between them. The CDR3 sequence is 16 residues long. The CDR3 protein is CASSLSGGEGNTEAFF. The CDR3 region has the DNA TGTGCCAGCAGTTTATCTGGCGGAGAGGGGAACACTGAAGCTTTCTTT.

This rearrangement joins TRBV9 to TRBJ2-1, with TRBD2 identical over 13 bases. With V trimmed by 2 bases and J by 5 bases, 13 bases remained unmatched. The CDR3 totals 19 residues. Germline values: CDR1 SGDLS, CDR2 YYNGEE. CDR3 sequence reads: CASSVFGVGLAGVHNEQFF. In DNA form, the CDR3 reads TGTGCCAGCAGCGTTTTCGGGGTTGGACTAGCGGGAGTGCACAATGAGCAGTTCTTC.

The rearrangement links TRBV5-4 to TRBJ2-2, with 8 bases that match TRBD1. Germline trimming cut 4 bases from V and 4 bases from J; bases unmatched to any gene: 12. The CDR3 totals 17 residues. The germline gives CDR1 SGHNT, CDR2 YYREEE (reference sequence). The CDR3 DNA sequence: TGTGCCAGCAGCACCGAATCCGGGACAGGTCTCACCGGGGAGCTGTTTTTT. The encoded protein is CASSTESGTGLTGELFF.

The genes are TRBV5-1 and TRBJ2-2; D not certain. V lost 0 bases and J lost 2, with 14 bases in between. This CDR3 spans 17 amino acids. Germline CDR1 is SGHRS and CDR2 is YFSETQ. CDR3 nucleotide sequence: TGCGCCAGCAGCTTGGCCGGGCTAACTGGAAACACCGGGGAGCTGTTTTTT. This gives the protein CASSLAGLTGNTGELFF. Drawing the rest from reference TRBV5-1 and TRBJ2-2, the complete variable domain is KAGVTQTPRYLIKTRGQQVTLSCSPISGHRSVSWYQQTPGQGLQFLFEYFSETQRNKGNFPGRFSGRQFSNSRSEMNVSTLELGDSALYLCASSLAGLTGNTGELFFGEGSRLTVL.

The chain carries TRBV29-1 and TRBJ1-2; no firm D call. This CDR3 is 17 amino acids long. With 2 bases removed from V and 2 bases from J, the gap between germline ends came to 21 bases. The germline gives CDR1 SQVTM, CDR2 ANQGSEA. CDR3 loop: CSVEYLREEGMNYGYTF. The CDR3 DNA follows: TGCAGCGTTGAATACTTACGGGAGGAAGGGATGAACTATGGCTACACCTTC. The whole variable domain, remainder taken from reference TRBV29-1 and TRBJ1-2, is SAVISQKPSRDICQRGTSLTIQCQVDSQVTMMFWYRQQPGQSLTLIATANQGSEATYESGFVIDKFPISRPNLTFSTLTVSNMSPEDSSIYLCSVEYLREEGMNYGYTFGSGTRLTVV.

This clone was detected only once. Other DNA sequences in the same sample also yield this CDR3. V usage is TRBV6-1 and J usage is TRBJ2-7; D call uncertain. The V end lost 1 base, the J end lost 0 bases, and 4 bases lay between the germline ends. CDR3 size: 13 residues. From germline, CDR1 is MNHNS and CDR2 SASEGT. The CDR3 is CASSEGLSYEQYF. The CDR3 DNA is TGTGCCAGCAGTGAAGGGCTCTCCTACGAGCAGTACTTC.

The table lists this clone with a few counts. The same CDR3 also results from other DNA sequences found in this sample. The V call is TRBV5-4, the J call TRBJ1-6; D ambiguous. There are 14 residues in the CDR3. V was trimmed by 4 bases and J by 6 bases, leaving 11 bases between them. CDR1 and CDR2 from the germline V gene are SGHNT and YYREEE (reference sequence). For the CDR3, the DNA is TGTGCCAGCAGCCTCGGTTTGAGTAATTCACCCCTCCACTTT. Protein: CASSLGLSNSPLHF. The variable domain in full, completed from reference TRBV5-4 and TRBJ1-6, reads ETGVTQSPTHLIKTRGQQVTLRCSSQSGHNTVSWYQQALGQGPQFIFQYYREEENGRGNFPPRFSGLQFPNYSSELNVNALELDDSALYLCASSLGLSNSPLHFGNGTRLTVT.

This clone was detected once. The chain combines TRBV28 with TRBJ2-1; 7 positions agree with TRBD1. Germline CDR1 reads MDHEN; CDR2 reads SYDVKM. The CDR3 consists of 15 residues. J was trimmed by 1 base and V by 4 bases; bases with no gene match: 4. The CDR3 coding sequence is TGTGCCAGCAGTTGGGGCAGGGGGTCCTACAATGAGCAGTTCTTC. Amino acids: CASSWGRGSYNEQFF.

The J gene is TRBJ1-4, the V gene TRBV9, with TRBD1 matching 7 bases. CDR1 and CDR2 (germline): SGDLS, YYNGEE. The V segment lost 0 bases and the J segment 5 bases; nucleotides outside the gene matches: 4. The CDR3 has 15 amino acids. The CDR3 is CASSVEGQQNEKLFF. The CDR3 DNA reads as TGTGCCAGCAGCGTAGAGGGACAGCAAAATGAAAAACTGTTTTTT.